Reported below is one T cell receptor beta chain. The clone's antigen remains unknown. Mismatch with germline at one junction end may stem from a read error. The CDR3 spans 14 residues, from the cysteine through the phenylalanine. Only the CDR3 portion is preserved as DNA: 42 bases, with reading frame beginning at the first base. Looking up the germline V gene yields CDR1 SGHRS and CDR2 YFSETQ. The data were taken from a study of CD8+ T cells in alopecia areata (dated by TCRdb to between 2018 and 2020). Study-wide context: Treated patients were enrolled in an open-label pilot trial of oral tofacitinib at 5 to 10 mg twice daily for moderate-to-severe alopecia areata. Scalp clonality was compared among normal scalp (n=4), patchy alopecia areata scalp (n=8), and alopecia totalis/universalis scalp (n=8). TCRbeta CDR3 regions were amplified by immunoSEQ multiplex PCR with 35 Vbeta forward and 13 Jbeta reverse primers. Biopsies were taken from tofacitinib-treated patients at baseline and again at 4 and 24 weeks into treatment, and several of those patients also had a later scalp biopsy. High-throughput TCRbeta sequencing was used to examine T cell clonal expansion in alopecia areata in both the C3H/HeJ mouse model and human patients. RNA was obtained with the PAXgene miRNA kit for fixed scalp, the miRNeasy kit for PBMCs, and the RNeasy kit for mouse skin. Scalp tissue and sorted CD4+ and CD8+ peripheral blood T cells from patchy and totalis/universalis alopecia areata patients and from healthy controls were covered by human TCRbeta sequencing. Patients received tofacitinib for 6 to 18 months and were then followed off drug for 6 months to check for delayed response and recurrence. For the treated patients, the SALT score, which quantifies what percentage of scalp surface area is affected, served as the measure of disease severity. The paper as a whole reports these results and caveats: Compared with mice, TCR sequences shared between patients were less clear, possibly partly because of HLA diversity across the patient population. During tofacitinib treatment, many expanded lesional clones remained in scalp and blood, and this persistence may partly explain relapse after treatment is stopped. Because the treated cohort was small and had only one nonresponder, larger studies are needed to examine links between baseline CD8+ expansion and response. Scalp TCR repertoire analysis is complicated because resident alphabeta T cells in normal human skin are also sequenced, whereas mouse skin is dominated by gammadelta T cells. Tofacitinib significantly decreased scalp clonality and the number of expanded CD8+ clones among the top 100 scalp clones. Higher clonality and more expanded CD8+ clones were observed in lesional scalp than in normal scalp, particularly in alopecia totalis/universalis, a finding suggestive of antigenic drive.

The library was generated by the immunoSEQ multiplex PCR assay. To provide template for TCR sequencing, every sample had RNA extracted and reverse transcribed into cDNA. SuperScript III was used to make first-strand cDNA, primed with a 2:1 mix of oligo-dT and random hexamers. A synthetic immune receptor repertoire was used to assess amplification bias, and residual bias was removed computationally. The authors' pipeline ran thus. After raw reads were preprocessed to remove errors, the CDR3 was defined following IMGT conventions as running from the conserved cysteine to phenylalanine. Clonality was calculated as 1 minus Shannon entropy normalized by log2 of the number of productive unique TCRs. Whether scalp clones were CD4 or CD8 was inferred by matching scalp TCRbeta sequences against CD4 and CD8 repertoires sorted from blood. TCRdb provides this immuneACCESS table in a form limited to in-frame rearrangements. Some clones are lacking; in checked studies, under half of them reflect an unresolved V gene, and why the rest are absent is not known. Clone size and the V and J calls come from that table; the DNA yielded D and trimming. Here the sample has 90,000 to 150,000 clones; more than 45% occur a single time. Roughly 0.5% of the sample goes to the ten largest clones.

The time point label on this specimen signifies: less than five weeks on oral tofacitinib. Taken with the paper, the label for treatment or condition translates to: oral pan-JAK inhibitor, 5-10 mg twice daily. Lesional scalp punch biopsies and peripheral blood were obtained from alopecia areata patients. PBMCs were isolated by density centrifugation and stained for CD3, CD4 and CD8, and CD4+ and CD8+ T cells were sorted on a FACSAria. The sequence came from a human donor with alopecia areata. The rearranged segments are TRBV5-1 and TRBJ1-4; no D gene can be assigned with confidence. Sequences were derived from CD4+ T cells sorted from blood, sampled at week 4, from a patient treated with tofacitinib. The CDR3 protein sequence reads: CASRFWPGNEKLFF. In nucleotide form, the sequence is TGCGCCAGCCGCTTTTGGCCGGGTAATGAAAAACTGTTTTTT. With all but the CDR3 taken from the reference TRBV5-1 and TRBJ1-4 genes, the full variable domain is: KAGVTQTPRYLIKTRGQQVTLSCSPISGHRSVSWYQQTPGQGLQFLFEYFSETQRNKGNFPGRFSGRQFSNSRSEMNVSTLELGDSALYLCASRFWPGNEKLFFGSGTQLSVL.